This record concerns one TCR beta chain sequence. Its antigen is undetermined. This CDR3 is built from 18 residues. Germline V CDR1 and CDR2: SGHVS, FNYEAQ. The V end lost 1 base, the J end lost 1 base, and 16 bases lay between the germline ends. This specimen belongs to a study of T cell responses to AZD1222 COVID-19 vaccine. Points from the study as a whole: Unmutated variant regions are reportedly targeted by nearly half of spike-specific TCRs. Clonal diversity was possibly underestimated, and the donors were mostly white British, with more females. Repertoires were obtained only post-peak T cell response.

Generated by immunoSEQ multiplex PCR, the TCRdb table keeps only in-frame clones and is missing some. This sample yields 150,000 to 180,000 clones, of which 90% are seen a single time; under 20% belongs to the top ten. The sample was peripheral blood, taken on day 0 of AZD1222 vaccination. The origin of this receptor is an adult in good health. The chain joins TRBV7-6 to TRBJ1-4; the D gene is possibly TRBD1 (6 bases). CDR3 sequence reads: CASSLVPPTGGTNEKLFF. DNA of the CDR3: TGTGCCAGCAGCTTAGTCCCTCCGACAGGAGGAACTAATGAAAAACTGTTTTTT.